The 26 T cell receptor beta chains in this list originate from one sample, sequenced in a study of blood T cell repertoires in COVID-19. TCRdb keeps only in-frame clones here, not all; method: immunoSEQ multiplex PCR. The sample lists over 85,000 clones; 80% to 95% were seen once. Sequenced: peripheral blood. The receptors derive from a human donor with active COVID-19. The donor label of this sample is uncertain.

The chain couples TRBV5-4 to TRBJ1-5; D may be TRBD1 (5 bases). V gave up 5 bases and J gave up 6 bases, with 15 bases separating them. The CDR3 is 14 amino acids. Germline lookup yields CDR1 SGHNT and CDR2 YYREEE (reference sequence). The CDR3 DNA is TGTGCCAGCAGTGGGGCAGGGAGGCGTCAGCCCCAGCATTTT. Protein: CASSGAGRRQPQHF. The variable domain in full, completed from reference TRBV5-4 and TRBJ1-5, reads ETGVTQSPTHLIKTRGQQVTLRCSSQSGHNTVSWYQQALGQGPQFIFQYYREEENGRGNFPPRFSGLQFPNYSSELNVNALELDDSALYLCASSGAGRRQPQHFGDGTRLSIL.

This clone was recorded a few times. The CDR3 sequence: CASSLATGPGGNEQFF. CDR3 DNA: TGTGCCAGCAGCTTAGCGACGGGGCCGGGGGGGAATGAGCAGTTCTTC. The chain is built from TRBV7-2 and TRBJ2-1, with 8 bases identical to TRBD2. The CDR3 length is 16 residues. Germline assignment: CDR1 SGHTA and CDR2 FQGNSA. V shed 0 bases, J shed 7 bases, and the junction held 8 bases outside the gene matches.

The chain uses TRBV7-6 and TRBJ2-2, with D maybe TRBD2 (7 bases). V was clipped by 0 bases and J by 1 base, with 15 bases between them. The CDR3 consists of 18 residues. CDR1 is SGHVS, CDR2 FNYEAQ, per germline. In nucleotides, the CDR3 is TGTGCCAGCAGCTTAGCCCCTCCGGGGGGCAGGAACACCGGGGAGCTGTTTTTT. This gives the protein CASSLAPPGGRNTGELFF.

The chain couples TRBV12-3 or TRBV12-4 to TRBJ1-2; D is unresolved. CDR3 length: 12 amino acids. The germline V and J ends were trimmed by 5 bases and 3 bases, with 7 bases remaining between them. CDR3 DNA: TGTGCCAGCAGTCCGGGGTACTATGGCTACACCTTC. It is translated as CASSPGYYGYTF.

The rearrangement uses TRBV9 and TRBJ2-3; 12 bases map to TRBD2. The V segment lost 2 bases and the J segment 0 bases; nucleotides outside the gene matches: 4. There are 17 residues in the CDR3. Germline CDR1 reads SGDLS; CDR2 reads YYNGEE. CDR3 sequence (DNA): TGTGCCAGCAGCGTGACTAGCGGGGGCCTTAGCACAGATACGCAGTATTTT. Its translation: CASSVTSGGLSTDTQYF.

The genes are TRBV5-4 and TRBJ1-1; D not resolved. CDR3 length: 13 residues. Germline V CDR1 and CDR2: SGHNT, YYREEE (reference sequence). The V end was cut by 2 bases, the J end by 0 bases, with 5 bases between. The CDR3 region is CASSLEMNTEAFF. The CDR3 DNA reads as TGTGCCAGCAGCTTAGAGATGAACACTGAAGCTTTCTTT.

V is TRBV4-2 and J is TRBJ2-1; 7 bases map to TRBD2. J lost 5 bases, V lost 4 bases, and 8 bases had no gene match. Germline V lookup: CDR1 LGHNA, CDR2 YNFKEQ. The CDR3 has 15 amino acids. This CDR3 reads CASSPRPGTNNEQFF. The CDR3 DNA sequence: TGTGCCAGCAGCCCCCGGCCGGGGACTAACAATGAGCAGTTCTTC.

The V call is TRBV4-1, the J call TRBJ1-1, with TRBD1 identical over 8 bases. CDR1 MGHRA and CDR2 YSYEKL come from the germline V gene. V lost 6 bases, J lost 6 bases, and 9 bases stayed unmatched. The CDR3 sequence is 14 residues long. The CDR3: CASSLDTGGPEAFF. The CDR3 DNA follows: TGCGCCAGCAGTCTCGACACAGGGGGTCCTGAAGCTTTCTTT.

The CDR3 here is CASSQVPLSHEQFF. The CDR3 DNA reads TGCGCCAGCAGCCAAGTACCACTATCACATGAGCAGTTCTTC. The V call is TRBV4-1, the J call TRBJ2-1; D is unresolved. The CDR3 is made up of 14 amino acids. Trimming shortened V by 1 base and J by 8 bases, and 12 bases separated the two germline ends. Looked up from germline, CDR1 is MGHRA and CDR2 is YSYEKL.

V is TRBV6-6 and J is TRBJ2-7, with TRBD2 identical over 8 bases. Per the germline V gene, CDR1 is MNHNY and CDR2 is SVGAGI (reference sequence). This CDR3 is built from 16 residues. After removal of 0 bases from V and 0 bases from J, the junction contained 4 bases not matched to a gene. For the CDR3, the DNA is TGTGCCAGCAGTTACTCCCGCGGGGGGAGCTCCTACGAGCAGTACTTC. It translates to CASSYSRGGSSYEQYF.

V gene TRBV12-3 or TRBV12-4 combines with J gene TRBJ2-1, with 7 positions matching TRBD2. V lost 11 bases and J lost 10; bases outside the gene matches: 14. This CDR3 comprises 13 residues. The CDR3: CAVARGSAGEQFF. The DNA of the CDR3 is TGTGCCGTGGCGCGGGGGTCGGCGGGCGAGCAGTTCTTC.

The chain couples TRBV6-6 to TRBJ2-5; 15 bases are a match to TRBD2. Germline V gives CDR1 MNHNY, CDR2 SVGAGI (reference sequence). Trimming at V came to 5 bases and at J to 5 bases, leaving 6 bases not matched to a gene. This CDR3 has 16 amino acids. The CDR3 sequence: CASSQGTSGGKETQYF. CDR3 DNA sequence: TGTGCCAGCAGTCAAGGGACTAGCGGGGGGAAGGAGACCCAGTACTTC.

The chain employs TRBV9 and TRBJ1-3, with D perhaps TRBD1 (6 bases). The germline gives CDR1 SGDLS, CDR2 YYNGEE. With 3 bases removed from V and 1 base from J, the gap between germline ends came to 8 bases. The CDR3 sequence is 14 residues long. The CDR3 DNA sequence: TGTGCCAGCAGCGGAGGACAGTCTGGAAACACCATATATTTT. Translating it yields CASSGGQSGNTIYF.

The V call is TRBV6-4, the J call TRBJ2-3; tentative D call: TRBD2 (6 bases). The V end lost 9 bases, the J end lost 7 bases, and 26 bases lay between the germline ends. Germline lookup yields CDR1 MRHNA and CDR2 SNTAGT. The CDR3 spans 16 residues. In DNA, the CDR3 is TGTGCCAGTACTACCATGACGGGGAGGCCCAGGTATACGCAGTATTTT. It is translated as CASTTMTGRPRYTQYF.

This clone has only a few counts. This chain joins TRBV7-9 and TRBJ2-7; tentatively, D is TRBD1 (7 bases). The V gene lost 4 bases and the J gene lost 5 bases, with 27 bases spanning the gap. There are 18 residues in the CDR3. The germline CDR1 and CDR2 sequences are SEHNR and FQNEAQ (reference sequence). This CDR3 is CASSSSIPRRGQGNEQYF. The CDR3 nucleotides read TGTGCCAGCAGCTCCTCCATTCCCCGGAGGGGGCAGGGAAACGAGCAGTACTTC. The entire variable domain, with the rest obtained from reference TRBV7-9 and TRBJ2-7, is as follows: DTGVSQNPRHKITKRGQNVTFRCDPISEHNRLYWYRQTLGQGPEFLTYFQNEAQLEKSRLLSDRFSAERPKGSFSTLEIQRTEQGDSAMYLCASSSSIPRRGQGNEQYFGPGTRLTVT.

This clone was counted a few times. CDR3 region: CSASLPFQGKSGYTF. CDR3 DNA: TGCAGTGCTAGTCTGCCATTCCAGGGAAAGAGTGGCTACACCTTC. This chain uses TRBV20-1 with TRBJ1-2; TRBD1 is a possible D gene (5 bases). Germline V CDR1 and CDR2: DFQATT, SNEGSKA (reference sequence). The CDR3 spans 15 residues. The V gene lost 3 bases and the J gene lost 7 bases, with 21 bases spanning the gap.

This clone was found once. The V and J genes are TRBV24-1 and TRBJ2-3, with 8 bases that match TRBD1. Per germline, CDR1 KGHDR and CDR2 SFDVKD. This CDR3 has 17 residues. V was clipped by 4 bases and J by 0 bases; unmatched bases: 8. The CDR3 DNA reads as TGTGCCACCAGTGACCGTGGACAGGGCCGTAGCACAGATACGCAGTATTTT. Its protein product is CATSDRGQGRSTDTQYF.

This sequence joins TRBV5-1 and TRBJ1-1; TRBD1 is a possible D gene (5 bases). V shed 0 bases and J shed 4 bases, with 16 bases lying between them. Germline lookup yields CDR1 SGHRS and CDR2 YFSETQ. The CDR3 runs to 16 residues. CDR3: CASSLDPGVGSTEAFF. CDR3 nucleotide sequence: TGCGCCAGCAGCTTGGATCCGGGGGTAGGGTCCACTGAAGCTTTCTTT.

The V gene is TRBV9, the J gene TRBJ2-1, with 7 nucleotides matching TRBD2. The CDR3 loop spans 15 amino acids. Per the germline V gene, CDR1 is SGDLS and CDR2 is YYNGEE. The ends lost 0 bases at V and 6 bases at J; junction bases unmatched: 6. The CDR3 here is CASSVAAGRGNEQFF. The CDR3 DNA reads as TGTGCCAGCAGCGTAGCTGCAGGGAGGGGCAATGAGCAGTTCTTC.

The chain employs TRBV6-5 and TRBJ2-3; TRBD2 might be the D (6 bases). CDR1 and CDR2 from the germline V gene are MNHEY and SVGAGI. Trimming removed 2 bases from V and 1 base from J, with 7 bases in between. The CDR3 totals 14 residues. This chain's CDR3 is CASSYRLGTDTQYF. DNA of the CDR3: TGTGCCAGCAGTTACCGACTAGGCACAGATACGCAGTATTTT.

The chain couples TRBV11-2 to TRBJ2-2, with D possibly being TRBD1 (5 bases). The germline gives CDR1 SGHAT, CDR2 FQNNGV. The CDR3 loop spans 14 amino acids. With 0 bases removed from V and 7 bases from J, the gap between germline ends came to 9 bases. The CDR3 region is CASSLEGAGGELFF. CDR3 nucleotide sequence: TGTGCCAGCAGCTTAGAAGGGGCCGGCGGGGAGCTGTTTTTT.

The chain employs TRBV19 and TRBJ1-2; perhaps TRBD1 as D (6 bases). The V gene's germline CDR1 is LNHDA and CDR2 SQIVND (reference sequence). Trimming removed 6 bases at V and 4 bases at J, with 12 bases between. This CDR3 is built from 13 residues. The CDR3 DNA follows: TGTGCCAGTAGCAGGGGCCGGAGCTATGGCTACACCTTC. Amino acid sequence: CASSRGRSYGYTF.

The V and J genes are TRBV18 and TRBJ2-1; 8 bases map to TRBD2. There are 16 residues in the CDR3. V gave up 0 bases and J gave up 4 bases; unmatched junction bases: 5. Germline V gives CDR1 KGHSH, CDR2 LQKENI. CDR3 amino acids: CASSPPTQRGYNEQFF. In DNA form, the CDR3 reads TGTGCCAGCTCACCACCTACCCAGCGGGGGTACAATGAGCAGTTCTTC.

The chain recombines TRBV2 with TRBJ2-1; 10 nucleotides agree with TRBD1. The ends lost 4 bases at V and 5 bases at J; junction bases unmatched: 5. The CDR3 covers 15 residues. Per the germline V gene, CDR1 is SNHLY and CDR2 is FYNNEI. As DNA, the CDR3 is TGTGCCAGCAGTGTCCCGGACAGGGGGAACAATGAGCAGTTCTTC. It is translated as CASSVPDRGNNEQFF. The whole variable domain, remainder taken from reference TRBV2 and TRBJ2-1, is EPEVTQTPSHQVTQMGQEVILRCVPISNHLYFYWYRQILGQKVEFLVSFYNNEISEKSEIFDDQFSVERPDGSNFTLKIRSTKLEDSAMYFCASSVPDRGNNEQFFGPGTRLTVL.

This chain uses TRBV27 with TRBJ1-2; a weak D match, TRBD1 (6 bases). The CDR3 runs to 13 residues. Per the germline V gene, CDR1 is MNHEY and CDR2 is SMNVEV (reference sequence). Trimming took off 2 bases at V and 8 bases at J, with 12 bases between the two ends. CDR3 protein: CASSLGRGRGYTF. CDR3 DNA: TGTGCCAGCAGTTTAGGGAGGGGGAGAGGCTACACCTTC.

The chain joins TRBV5-1 to TRBJ2-3; D call uncertain. Germline CDR1 and CDR2: SGHRS and YFSETQ. The ends were cut back, 4 bases at V and 6 bases at J, with 12 bases in the middle. The CDR3 is 13 residues long. CDR3 sequence: CASSASERDTQYF. The CDR3 DNA reads TGCGCCAGCAGCGCCTCGGAGAGGGATACGCAGTATTTT. The entire variable domain, with the rest obtained from reference TRBV5-1 and TRBJ2-3, is as follows: KAGVTQTPRYLIKTRGQQVTLSCSPISGHRSVSWYQQTPGQGLQFLFEYFSETQRNKGNFPGRFSGRQFSNSRSEMNVSTLELGDSALYLCASSASERDTQYFGPGTRLTVL.